Listed below are T cell receptor beta chains from one sample, sequenced in a study of CD8 T cells in Susac syndrome. TCRdb called the immunoSEQ multiplex PCR reads again in MiXCR, with one record for every CDR3 protein. The data contain 150,000 or so distinct CDR3 sequences, around 94% of them singletons. The sequenced material came from CD4+ T cells from PBMCs. These receptors originate from a human donor in good health. CDR3s include the opening cysteine and the closing phenylalanine or tryptophan. The order of the fields is D gene, clone size, V gene, J gene, CDR3 DNA, CDR3 protein. A D gene is named only where the DNA matches it firmly. Only part of the rows carry a size: once, few, many, or a class if the clone is expanded.

d_gene: TRBD1
abundance: -
v_gene: TRBV7-8
j_gene: TRBJ2-5
CDR3nt: TGTGCCAGCAGCTTAGGGACAGGGGCAGGGGAGACCCAGTACTTC
CDR3aa: CASSLGTGAGETQYF

d_gene: -
abundance: -
v_gene: TRBV5-1
j_gene: TRBJ2-3
CDR3nt: TGCGCCAGCAGCTTCGATGGATCAGATACGCAGTATTTT
CDR3aa: CASSFDGSDTQYF

d_gene: -
abundance: -
v_gene: TRBV3-1
j_gene: TRBJ1-1
CDR3nt: TGTGCCAGCAGCCCCGGGGGTGCCATGAACACTGAAGCTTTCTTT
CDR3aa: CASSPGGAMNTEAFF

d_gene: -
abundance: -
v_gene: TRBV28
j_gene: TRBJ2-1
CDR3nt: TGTGCCAGCAGTTTGGTCTCAAATGAGCAGTTCTTC
CDR3aa: CASSLVSNEQFF

d_gene: -
abundance: -
v_gene: TRBV27
j_gene: TRBJ2-5
CDR3nt: TGTGCCAGCAGTTTACGGCGCCAAGAGACCCAGTACTTC
CDR3aa: CASSLRRQETQYF

d_gene: TRBD2
abundance: -
v_gene: TRBV20-1
j_gene: TRBJ2-5
CDR3nt: TGCAGTGTTAGTCCCGGGGGGGCGGGGCAAGAGACCCAGTACTTC
CDR3aa: CSVSPGGAGQETQYF

d_gene: -
abundance: -
v_gene: TRBV29-1
j_gene: TRBJ1-2
CDR3nt: TGCAGCGTTGCCCCCGGGTATAGCTGGCGCGACTATGGCTACACCTTC
CDR3aa: CSVAPGYSWRDYGYTF

d_gene: -
abundance: -
v_gene: TRBV29-1
j_gene: TRBJ1-5
CDR3nt: TGCAGCGTTGCCGAGCTGGGGCAGCCCCAGCATTTT
CDR3aa: CSVAELGQPQHF

d_gene: -
abundance: -
v_gene: TRBV27
j_gene: TRBJ1-1
CDR3nt: TGTGCCAGCAGTCTTGACATCCTCCCTCCTTACACTGAAGCTTTCTTT
CDR3aa: CASSLDILPPYTEAFF

d_gene: TRBD2
abundance: -
v_gene: TRBV6-5
j_gene: TRBJ2-7
CDR3nt: TGTGCCAGCAGTCAACTAGCGGGGGGGGACGAGCAGTACTTC
CDR3aa: CASSQLAGGDEQYF

d_gene: -
abundance: once
v_gene: TRBV3-1
j_gene: TRBJ1-2
CDR3nt: TGTGCCAGCAGCTCGTTCATGGGGGCGGATGGCTACACCTTC
CDR3aa: CASSSFMGADGYTF

d_gene: -
abundance: -
v_gene: TRBV2
j_gene: TRBJ2-7
CDR3nt: TGTGCCAGCAGGTGGATGGACGAGCAGTACTTC
CDR3aa: CASRWMDEQYF

d_gene: -
abundance: -
v_gene: TRBV29-1
j_gene: TRBJ1-5
CDR3nt: TGCAGCGTCCAGAGGGGGGATCAGCCCCAGCATTTT
CDR3aa: CSVQRGDQPQHF

d_gene: -
abundance: -
v_gene: TRBV20-1
j_gene: TRBJ2-2
CDR3nt: TGCAGTGCCTACTCGTGGCAGGGAACCGGGGAGCTGTTTTTT
CDR3aa: CSAYSWQGTGELFF

d_gene: TRBD1
abundance: once
v_gene: TRBV20-1
j_gene: TRBJ2-7
CDR3nt: TGCAGTGCTAGGTCGACGCGCCAGGGGGCCTCCGAGCAGTACTTC
CDR3aa: CSARSTRQGASEQYF

d_gene: TRBD1
abundance: -
v_gene: TRBV4-3
j_gene: TRBJ2-7
CDR3nt: TGCGCCAGCAGCCAGACGGGACAGCGCTCCTACGAGCAGTACTTC
CDR3aa: CASSQTGQRSYEQYF

d_gene: -
abundance: -
v_gene: TRBV20-1
j_gene: TRBJ1-2
CDR3nt: TGCAGTGCAGCATTCTATGGCTACACCTTC
CDR3aa: CSAAFYGYTF

d_gene: -
abundance: -
v_gene: TRBV20-1
j_gene: TRBJ2-1
CDR3nt: TGCAGTGCTAGACCCCACAATGAGCAGTTCTTC
CDR3aa: CSARPHNEQFF

d_gene: -
abundance: once
v_gene: TRBV4-3
j_gene: TRBJ2-3
CDR3nt: TGCGCCAGCAGCCAAGATTCAGGGATCCAGAATACGCAGTATTTT
CDR3aa: CASSQDSGIQNTQYF

d_gene: -
abundance: -
v_gene: TRBV9
j_gene: TRBJ2-3
CDR3nt: TGTGCCAGCAGCGGAACGGGTCCTTGGGGGCAGTATTTT
CDR3aa: CASSGTGPWGQYF

d_gene: TRBD1
abundance: -
v_gene: TRBV12-3/TRBV12-4
j_gene: TRBJ2-5
CDR3nt: TGTGCCAGCAGCCAGCCACAGGGGTGGGAGACCCAGTACTTC
CDR3aa: CASSQPQGWETQYF

d_gene: -
abundance: -
v_gene: TRBV4-1
j_gene: TRBJ1-2
CDR3nt: TGCGCCAGCAGCCAAGAACACAGGGACTATGGCTACACCTTC
CDR3aa: CASSQEHRDYGYTF

d_gene: TRBD1
abundance: -
v_gene: TRBV29-1
j_gene: TRBJ2-5
CDR3nt: TGCAGCGCATGGGACAGAAAAACGGGGACCCAGTACTTC
CDR3aa: CSAWDRKTGTQYF

d_gene: TRBD1
abundance: -
v_gene: TRBV29-1
j_gene: TRBJ2-7
CDR3nt: TGCAGCGTGGGACAGGGGTACTACGAGCAGTACTTC
CDR3aa: CSVGQGYYEQYF

d_gene: TRBD1
abundance: few
v_gene: TRBV7-2
j_gene: TRBJ2-7
CDR3nt: TGTGCCAGCAGCTTAGCGGGGACAGTAAGCTACGAGCAGTACTTC
CDR3aa: CASSLAGTVSYEQYF

d_gene: -
abundance: -
v_gene: TRBV12-5
j_gene: TRBJ1-5
CDR3nt: TGTGCTAGTGGTCCACACGATCAGCCCCAGCATTTT
CDR3aa: CASGPHDQPQHF

d_gene: -
abundance: -
v_gene: TRBV10-3
j_gene: TRBJ2-5
CDR3nt: TGTGCCATCAGTGAGAGGGAGACCCAGTACTTC
CDR3aa: CAISERETQYF

d_gene: -
abundance: -
v_gene: TRBV7-2
j_gene: TRBJ1-5
CDR3nt: TGTGCCAGCAGCCCCGGGGCGTTCAATCAGCCCCAGCATTTT
CDR3aa: CASSPGAFNQPQHF

d_gene: TRBD2
abundance: -
v_gene: TRBV2
j_gene: TRBJ2-2
CDR3nt: TGTGCCACTAGCGGGGGCATTAAAACCGGGGAGCTGTTTTTT
CDR3aa: CATSGGIKTGELFF

d_gene: TRBD1
abundance: -
v_gene: TRBV20-1
j_gene: TRBJ2-1
CDR3nt: TGCAGTGCTAGGCCGGGACAGGGGGCCGATGAGCAGTTCTTC
CDR3aa: CSARPGQGADEQFF

d_gene: -
abundance: -
v_gene: TRBV6-5
j_gene: TRBJ2-7
CDR3nt: TGTGCCAGCAGGCCGGGACTCGTTACCTACGAGCAGTACTTC
CDR3aa: CASRPGLVTYEQYF

d_gene: -
abundance: once
v_gene: TRBV20-1
j_gene: TRBJ2-5
CDR3nt: TGCAGTGTCATGGAGACCCAGTACTTC
CDR3aa: CSVMETQYF

d_gene: TRBD1
abundance: -
v_gene: TRBV20-1
j_gene: TRBJ2-7
CDR3nt: TGCAGTGCTAGGGACAGGGAATCTTACGAGCAGTACTTC
CDR3aa: CSARDRESYEQYF

d_gene: TRBD1
abundance: -
v_gene: TRBV20-1
j_gene: TRBJ2-5
CDR3nt: TGCAGTGCTAGAGACTCGGGACAGGGGGGAGAGACCCAGTACTTC
CDR3aa: CSARDSGQGGETQYF

d_gene: -
abundance: -
v_gene: TRBV3-1
j_gene: TRBJ1-6
CDR3nt: TGTGCCAGCAGCCCCCGGGACAATTCACCCCTCCACTTT
CDR3aa: CASSPRDNSPLHF

d_gene: TRBD2
abundance: -
v_gene: TRBV3-1
j_gene: TRBJ2-3
CDR3nt: TGTGCCAGCAGCCTCGATCGGACTAGCGGGGTGACCGCGAGCGGGAGTACGCAGTATTTT
CDR3aa: CASSLDRTSGVTASGSTQYF

d_gene: TRBD2
abundance: -
v_gene: TRBV12-3/TRBV12-4
j_gene: TRBJ2-1
CDR3nt: TGTGCCAGCAGTTCCGAGGGACTAGCGGGGGGAAATGAGCAGTTCTTC
CDR3aa: CASSSEGLAGGNEQFF

d_gene: -
abundance: -
v_gene: TRBV29-1
j_gene: TRBJ2-1
CDR3nt: TGCAGCGTTGGAGGGACCAGCAGCTACAATGAGCAGTTCTTC
CDR3aa: CSVGGTSSYNEQFF

d_gene: -
abundance: -
v_gene: TRBV12-3/TRBV12-4
j_gene: TRBJ1-2
CDR3nt: TGTGCCAGCAGTCCTGGGACGGAATATGGCTACACCTTC
CDR3aa: CASSPGTEYGYTF

d_gene: -
abundance: -
v_gene: TRBV29-1
j_gene: TRBJ2-5
CDR3nt: TGCAGCGTTGCGTCGGGCCAAGAGACCCAGTACTTC
CDR3aa: CSVASGQETQYF

d_gene: -
abundance: -
v_gene: TRBV5-1
j_gene: TRBJ1-4
CDR3nt: TGCGCCAGCAGCTTGGGTGCCGACTACGAAAAACTGTTTTTT
CDR3aa: CASSLGADYEKLFF

d_gene: -
abundance: -
v_gene: TRBV30
j_gene: TRBJ1-2
CDR3nt: TGTGCCTGGAGTGTAATGGGCAGGGGAGGGAACGGCTACACCTTC
CDR3aa: CAWSVMGRGGNGYTF

d_gene: TRBD1
abundance: -
v_gene: TRBV6-5
j_gene: TRBJ2-1
CDR3nt: TGTGCCAGCAGTCGCCAGGGGGCATCCTACAATGAGCAGTTCTTC
CDR3aa: CASSRQGASYNEQFF

d_gene: -
abundance: -
v_gene: TRBV6-5
j_gene: TRBJ1-6
CDR3nt: TGTGCCAGCAGTTACCGGAATTCACCCCTCCACTTT
CDR3aa: CASSYRNSPLHF

d_gene: -
abundance: -
v_gene: TRBV12-3/TRBV12-4
j_gene: TRBJ1-2
CDR3nt: TGTGCCAGCAGTTTAAGGACAGCTGGGGGAGGCTACACCTTC
CDR3aa: CASSLRTAGGGYTF

d_gene: TRBD1
abundance: -
v_gene: TRBV6-5
j_gene: TRBJ2-7
CDR3nt: TGTGCCAGCAGTTACTCGGGGACAGGAGAGCAGTACTTC
CDR3aa: CASSYSGTGEQYF

d_gene: -
abundance: -
v_gene: TRBV20-1
j_gene: TRBJ2-6
CDR3nt: TGCAGTGCTAGAGAACCCCGGTACTCTGGGGCCAACGTCCTGACTTTC
CDR3aa: CSAREPRYSGANVLTF

d_gene: TRBD2
abundance: -
v_gene: TRBV20-1
j_gene: TRBJ2-3
CDR3nt: TGCAGTGCTAGCCCCCTCCGGACTAGCGGGGACACAGATACGCAGTATTTT
CDR3aa: CSASPLRTSGDTDTQYF

d_gene: TRBD1
abundance: -
v_gene: TRBV12-3/TRBV12-4
j_gene: TRBJ2-1
CDR3nt: TGTGCCAGCAGTTCTAGGACAGGGGGCATAATCGATGAGCAGTTCTTC
CDR3aa: CASSSRTGGIIDEQFF

d_gene: -
abundance: -
v_gene: TRBV5-1
j_gene: TRBJ1-2
CDR3nt: TGCGCCAGCAGCTTGTCTCAGGAGACACAACGTTACACCTTC
CDR3aa: CASSLSQETQRYTF